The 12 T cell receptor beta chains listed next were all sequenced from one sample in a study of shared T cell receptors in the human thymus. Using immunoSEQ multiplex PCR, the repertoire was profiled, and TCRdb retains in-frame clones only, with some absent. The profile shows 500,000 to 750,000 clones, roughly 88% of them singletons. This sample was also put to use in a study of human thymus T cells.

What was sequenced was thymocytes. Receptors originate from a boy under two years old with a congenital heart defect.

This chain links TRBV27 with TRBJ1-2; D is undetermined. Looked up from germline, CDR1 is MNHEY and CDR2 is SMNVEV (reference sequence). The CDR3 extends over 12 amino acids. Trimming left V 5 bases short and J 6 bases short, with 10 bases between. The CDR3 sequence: CASSPGFHGYTF. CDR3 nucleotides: TGTGCCAGCAGTCCCGGGTTCCATGGCTACACCTTC.

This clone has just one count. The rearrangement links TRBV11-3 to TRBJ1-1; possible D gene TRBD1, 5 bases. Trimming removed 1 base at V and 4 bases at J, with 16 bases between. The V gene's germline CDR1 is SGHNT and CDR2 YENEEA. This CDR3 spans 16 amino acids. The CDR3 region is CASSLGLRAYGTEAFF. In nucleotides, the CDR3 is TGTGCCAGCAGCTTAGGGCTCAGGGCCTATGGCACTGAAGCTTTCTTT.

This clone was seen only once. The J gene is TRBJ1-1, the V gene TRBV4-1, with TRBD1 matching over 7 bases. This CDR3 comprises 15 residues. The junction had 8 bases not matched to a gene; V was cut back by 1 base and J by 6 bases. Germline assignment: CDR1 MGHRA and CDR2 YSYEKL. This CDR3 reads CASSQGATGAAEAFF. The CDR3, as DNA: TGCGCCAGCAGCCAAGGGGCCACAGGGGCCGCTGAAGCTTTCTTT.

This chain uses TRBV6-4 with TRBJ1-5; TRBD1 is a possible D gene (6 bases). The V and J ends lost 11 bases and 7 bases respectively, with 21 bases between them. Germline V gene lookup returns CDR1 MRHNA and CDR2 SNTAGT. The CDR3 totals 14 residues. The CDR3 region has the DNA TGTGCCGGATCCGTGGGGCAGGGGAAGCAGCCCCAGCATTTT. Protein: CAGSVGQGKQPQHF.

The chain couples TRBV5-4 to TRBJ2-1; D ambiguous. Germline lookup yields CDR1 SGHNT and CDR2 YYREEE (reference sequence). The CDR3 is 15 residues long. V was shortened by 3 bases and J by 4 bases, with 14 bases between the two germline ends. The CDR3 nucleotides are TGTGCCAGCAGCTCGGTCTTTCCTAGTTACAATGAGCAGTTCTTC. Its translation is CASSSVFPSYNEQFF.

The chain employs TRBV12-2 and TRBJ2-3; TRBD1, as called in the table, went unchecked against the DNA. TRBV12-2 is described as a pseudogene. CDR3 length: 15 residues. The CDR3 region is CASRLATDSTDTQYF. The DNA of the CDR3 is TGTGCAAGTCGCTTAGCGACAGACAGCACAGATACGCAGTATTTT.

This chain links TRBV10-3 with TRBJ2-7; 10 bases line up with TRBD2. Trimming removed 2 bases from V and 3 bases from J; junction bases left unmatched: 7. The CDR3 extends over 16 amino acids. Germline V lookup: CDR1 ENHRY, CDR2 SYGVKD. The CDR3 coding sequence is TGTGCCATCAGTGAGCGGCTAGCGGGAGTTGGCTACGAGCAGTACTTC. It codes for CAISERLAGVGYEQYF.

CDR3 sequence: CASISGGREKLFF. Here the CDR3 DNA reads TGTGCCAGTATATCGGGAGGGAGGGAAAAACTGTTTTTT. V is TRBV19 and J is TRBJ1-4; no firm D call. In germline, CDR1 is LNHDA, CDR2 SQIVND (reference sequence). CDR3 length equals 13 residues. V lost 7 bases to trimming and J lost 8 bases, with 14 bases between them.

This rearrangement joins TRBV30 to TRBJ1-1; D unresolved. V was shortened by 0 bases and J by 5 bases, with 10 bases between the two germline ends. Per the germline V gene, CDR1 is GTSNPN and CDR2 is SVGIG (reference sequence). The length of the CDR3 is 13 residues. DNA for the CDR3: TGTGCCTGGAGTGTAGAACGAGGGACTGAAGCTTTCTTT. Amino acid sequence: CAWSVERGTEAFF.

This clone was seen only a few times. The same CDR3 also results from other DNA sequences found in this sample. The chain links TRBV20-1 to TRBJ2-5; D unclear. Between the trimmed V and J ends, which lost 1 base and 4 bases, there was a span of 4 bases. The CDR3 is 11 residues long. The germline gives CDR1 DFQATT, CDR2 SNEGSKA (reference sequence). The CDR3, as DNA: TGCAGTGCTAGAGTGCGAGAGACCCAGTACTTC. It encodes CSARVRETQYF.

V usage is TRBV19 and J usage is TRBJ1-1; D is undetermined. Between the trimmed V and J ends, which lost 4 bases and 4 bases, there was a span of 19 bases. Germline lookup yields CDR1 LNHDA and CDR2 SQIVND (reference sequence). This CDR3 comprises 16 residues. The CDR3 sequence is CASSKAQLPKVTEAFF. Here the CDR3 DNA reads TGTGCCAGTAGTAAAGCCCAACTTCCCAAAGTCACTGAAGCTTTCTTT.

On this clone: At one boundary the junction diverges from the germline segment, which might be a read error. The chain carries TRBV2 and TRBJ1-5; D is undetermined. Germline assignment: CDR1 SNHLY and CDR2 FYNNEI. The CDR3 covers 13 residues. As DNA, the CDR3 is TGTGCCAGCAGAGAAGGAGTAAATCAGCCCCAGCATTTT. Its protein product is CASREGVNQPQHF. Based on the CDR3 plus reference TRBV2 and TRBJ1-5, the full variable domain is EPEVTQTPSHQVTQMGQEVILRCVPISNHLYFYWYRQILGQKVEFLVSFYNNEISEKSEIFDDQFSVERPDGSNFTLKIRSTKLEDSAMYFCASREGVNQPQHFGDGTRLSIL.